Reported below is one TCR beta chain. This clone was counted a single time. Its antigen is not yet known. Base-call qualities are not available, and no considerably larger clone is one nucleotide away. The CDR3 numbers 14 residues from cysteine through phenylalanine. This entry keeps only the CDR3 DNA: 42 bases, framed from base 1. For CDR1 and CDR2, the germline V gene lists SGHRS and YFSETQ. V trim: 4 bases; J trim: 5 bases; unmatched bases: 7. The trial excluded patients who had a history of autoimmune disease or were on systemic immunosuppression. In every dose cohort, peripheral blood was drawn for TCR sequencing at baseline, cycle 4 day 1, and cycle 7 day 1. The samples were drawn from a first-in-human, open-label, multicenter phase I dose-escalation trial of ivuxolimab. Adults with locally advanced or metastatic melanoma, renal cell carcinoma, hepatocellular carcinoma or head and neck squamous cell carcinoma were enrolled in the trial. Before TCR sequencing, CD4+ T cells and CD8+ T cells from peripheral blood were sorted into separate populations.

This specimen belongs to a study of OX40 agonist ivuxolimab in advanced cancers. Background on the whole study: Ivuxolimab was an agonistic, fully human IgG2 monoclonal antibody directed against OX40 (CD134), a costimulatory receptor. Intravenous ivuxolimab was administered to patients every 2 weeks at six dose levels: 0.01, 0.1, 0.3, 1.5, 3 and 10 mg/kg. Of the approximately 54 patients in dose escalation, 19 had hepatocellular carcinoma, some 15 had melanoma, 9 had renal cell carcinoma and 9 had head and neck cancer. In the dose-escalation cohort, around four fifths of patients were male, and the mean age was around 60 years, with a range of about 23 to 85. Prior anti-PD-1, anti-PD-L1 or anti-CTLA-4 therapy was permitted, and checkpoint inhibitors had been received by less than 45% of dose-escalation patients. Partial responses were achieved by three dose-escalation patients, of whom one had hepatocellular carcinoma and two had cutaneous melanoma. Peripheral TCRbeta sequencing aimed to test whether ivuxolimab altered TCR sequence diversity and caused clonal T-cell expansion. The paper covers the monotherapy dose-escalation part of the phase I ivuxolimab trial, which included N ≈ 57 patients.

Genomic DNA was isolated from the sorted cells so that the TCRbeta CDR3 region could be sequenced. The immunoSEQ Assay was used for sequencing of TCRbeta CDR3 regions. Drawn from immuneACCESS, this table holds only the in-frame rearrangements with V and J called that TCRdb kept. Clones are partly lost; checked studies trace under half to an unresolved V gene and leave the rest unexplained. This sample lists 40,000 to 60,000 clones; roughly 89% were detected once. The top ten constitute roughly 48% of the sample. General findings and caveats noted by the study authors: Clonal expansion of both CD4+ and CD8+ blood T cells was observed from baseline to week 6 at doses 0.1 to 3.0 mg/kg. Low levels of normalized T-cell clonal expansion were also seen in some nonresponding patients. After ivuxolimab, expanded clones were on average more numerous among CD8+ T cells than among CD4+ T cells. The antigen specificity of the peripheral T cells that underwent clonal expansion was not determined. In the 0.1-3.0 mg/kg groups, partial responders had among the lowest normalized peripheral clonal expansion, particularly in CD8+ T cells.

The V and J segments used are TRBV5-1 and TRBJ2-7; TRBD1 lines up with 9 middle nucleotides. The receptor comes from an adult with an advanced solid tumor such as melanoma, head and neck, liver or kidney cancer. The source was CD4+ or CD8+ T cells sorted from blood, collected in a trial of the OX40 agonist ivuxolimab. The nucleotide sequence is TGCGCCAGCAGCCCAGGGACAGGGAATGACGAGCAGTACTTC. It is translated as CASSPGTGNDEQYF.